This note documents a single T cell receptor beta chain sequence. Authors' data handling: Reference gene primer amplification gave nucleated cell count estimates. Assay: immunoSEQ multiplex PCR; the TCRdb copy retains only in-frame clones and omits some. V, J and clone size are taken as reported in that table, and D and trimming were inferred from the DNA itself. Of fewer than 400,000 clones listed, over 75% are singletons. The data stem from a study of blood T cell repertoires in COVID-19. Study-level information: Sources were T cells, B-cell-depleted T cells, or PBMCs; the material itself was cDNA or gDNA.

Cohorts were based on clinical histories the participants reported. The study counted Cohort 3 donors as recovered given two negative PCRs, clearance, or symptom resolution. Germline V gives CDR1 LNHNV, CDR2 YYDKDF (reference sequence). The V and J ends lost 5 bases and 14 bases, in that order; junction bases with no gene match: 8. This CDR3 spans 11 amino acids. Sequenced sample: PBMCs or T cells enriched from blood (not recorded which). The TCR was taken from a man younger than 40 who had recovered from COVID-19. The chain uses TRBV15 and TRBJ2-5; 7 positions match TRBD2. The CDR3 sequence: CATSPPGGVYF. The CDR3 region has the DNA TGTGCCACCAGCCCCCCTGGGGGGGTTTACTTC.